This T cell receptor beta chain was sequenced for a study of CD8 T cells in Susac syndrome. The CDR3 sequence is 16 residues long. CDR1 and CDR2 (germline): MNHNS, SASEGT. The V end was cut by 3 bases, the J end by 5 bases, with 20 bases between. Random hexamers primed reverse transcription of about 0.45 to 1 ug RNA. Across 54 Vbeta and 13 Jbeta, TCR beta CDR3 was amplified with immunoSEQ multiplex PCR. Each CDR3 protein gets one entry after TCRdb re-called the immunoSEQ multiplex PCR reads with MiXCR. The data show 200,000 or so distinct CDR3 sequences, around nine tenths seen once. Sequencing of TCR beta was undertaken in CD8+ and CD4+ T cells derived from blood. TEMRA cells were enriched by FACS, while CD8+ and CD4+ T cells were obtained through a negative isolation that was performed magnetically.

This TCR was recovered from a human donor with multiple sclerosis. The chain couples TRBV6-1 to TRBJ2-7; D possibly matches TRBD1 or TRBD2 (6 bases each). The sample was CD8+ T cells from PBMCs. The CDR3 loop is CASSDNPGAPTDEQYF. CDR3 sequence (DNA): TGTGCCAGCAGTGACAATCCGGGGGCCCCTACCGACGAGCAGTACTTC.